This TCR beta chain was identified during a study of T cells after yellow fever vaccination. Study-wide results and limits: A small proportion of clonotypes was detected in both the CD4 and CD8 compartments. Peak timing came faster in the weaker secondary response, day 5 versus 15.

Trimming pared 0 bases from V and 7 bases from J, leaving 16 bases between. Germline V lookup: CDR1 SGHNT, CDR2 YYREEE (reference sequence). This CDR3 has 16 residues. This clonotype appeared a few times. The antigen remains undetermined. A single record per CDR3 protein comes from TCRdb applying MiXCR to the 5' RACE reads. This table has under 90,000 distinct CDR3 sequences, under 8% appearing once. The TCR sequence derives from a young man who received the YFV17D yellow fever vaccine. The rearrangement joins TRBV5-4 to TRBJ2-2; D is unresolved. The specimen comprised CD8+ T cells sorted from PBMCs, sampled more than 40 days after the first yellow fever vaccination. The CDR3 region has the DNA TGTGCCAGCAGCTTGGTATACGGCCAGAGTGTCGGGGAGCTGTTTTTT. This gives the protein CASSLVYGQSVGELFF. The full variable domain, in which reference TRBV5-4 and TRBJ2-2 provide the parts outside the CDR3, is ETGVTQSPTHLIKTRGQQVTLRCSSQSGHNTVSWYQQALGQGPQFIFQYYREEENGRGNFPPRFSGLQFPNYSSELNVNALELDDSALYLCASSLVYGQSVGELFFGEGSRLTVL.